A selection of T cell receptor beta chains follows, all from one sample in a study of shared clonotypes between healthy human individuals. The protocol was immunoSEQ multiplex PCR, while the TCRdb copy is restricted to in-frame clones and leaves out a portion. The sample lists a few million clones, more than 80% seen once, with 0.39% in the top ten. Source material: naive CD4+ T cells from PBMCs. The source is a man in his late teens or twenties in good health. Some clones in this sample may be carry-over from other donors' samples. Each CDR3 is given with its conserved first and last residue. Each record gives: J gene, V gene, clone size, D gene, CDR3 DNA, CDR3 protein. The D gene is left open where the match is weak. Size values are once, few and many counts, or a class for expanded clones, and some rows have none.

>TRBJ1-5|TRBV6-1|-|-
TGTGCCAGCAGCGTACAGGGCTCCCGCAATCAGCCCCAGCATTTT
CASSVQGSRNQPQHF
>TRBJ1-1|TRBV18|-|TRBD1
TGTGCCAGCTCACCGATTCCGGGACAGGATCTTATCACTGAAGCTTTCTTT
CASSPIPGQDLITEAFF
>TRBJ2-7|TRBV6-5|-|TRBD2
TGTGCCAGCAGTTATCGAGTCGGGAGGCTGGTCTACGAGCAGTACTTC
CASSYRVGRLVYEQYF
>TRBJ1-5|TRBV28|-|-
TGTGCCAGCAGTTTATCATCGGGAGGGCGTCAGCCCCAGCATTTT
CASSLSSGGRQPQHF
>TRBJ2-7|TRBV7-9|-|TRBD1
TGTGCCAGCAGCCGGACAGGGGACAACGAGCAGTACTTC
CASSRTGDNEQYF
>TRBJ2-7|TRBV30|once|-
TGTGCCTGGAGTTGGGCAGGAGGCTCCTACGAGCAGTACTTC
CAWSWAGGSYEQYF
>TRBJ2-7|TRBV27|-|TRBD2
TGTGCCAGCAGTTTATCGACCGCTAGCGGCCCCTACGAGCAGTACTTC
CASSLSTASGPYEQYF
>TRBJ1-1|TRBV4-1|-|-
TGCGCCAGCAGCCAAGAGCATGGACGTGGCACTGAAGCTTTCTTT
CASSQEHGRGTEAFF
>TRBJ1-3|TRBV7-9|-|TRBD1
TGTGCCAGCAGCCTTACAACCGGGACAGGGGGCTTGTCTGGAAACACCATATATTTT
CASSLTTGTGGLSGNTIYF
>TRBJ2-5|TRBV10-3|-|TRBD2
TGTGCCATCAGTGGAGGACTAGCGGGAGGGCCTAGTAGCCAGTACTTC
CAISGGLAGGPSSQYF
>TRBJ1-5|TRBV2|-|TRBD1
TGTGCCAGCAGTGAGGACAGGGGTGGTCAGCCCCAGCATTTT
CASSEDRGGQPQHF
>TRBJ1-4|TRBV6-5|-|TRBD1
TGTGCCAGCAGTTACGCGACCGGGACAGGGGATGAAAAACTGTTTTTT
CASSYATGTGDEKLFF